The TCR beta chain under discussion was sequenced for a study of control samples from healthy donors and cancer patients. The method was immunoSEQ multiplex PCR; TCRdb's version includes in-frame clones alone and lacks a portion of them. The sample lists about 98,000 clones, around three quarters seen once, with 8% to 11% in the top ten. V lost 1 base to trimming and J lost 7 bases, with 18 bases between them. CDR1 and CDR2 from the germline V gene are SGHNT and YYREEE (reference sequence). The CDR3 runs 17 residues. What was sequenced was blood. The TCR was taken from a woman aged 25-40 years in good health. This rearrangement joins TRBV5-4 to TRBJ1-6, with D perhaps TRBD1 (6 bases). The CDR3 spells CASSLSGDRGTNSPLHF. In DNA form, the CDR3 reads TGTGCCAGCAGCTTGTCTGGTGATAGGGGGACGAATTCACCCCTCCACTTT.